Shown below are 24 T cell receptor beta chains from a single sample sequenced in a study of PD-1 blockade in classical Hodgkin lymphoma (TCRdb year 2020). The library was made by the immunoSEQ multiplex PCR assay. This immuneACCESS table, as held by TCRdb, lists in-frame sequences with V and J called but not all clones. Of the missing ones, under half trace to an unresolved V gene in checked studies; the others have no known cause. The sample data list 1,500 to 2,500 clones, and 70% to 90% of these were observed just once. 35% to 45% of the sample lies in the top ten. Taken with the paper, the label for time point translates to: cycle 4 day 1 (C4D1), after less than 7 weeks of nivolumab. Every trial patient had relapsed after autologous stem cell transplantation, and cohorts A, B and C differed in prior brentuximab vedotin exposure. Using a Miltenyi CD4+ T cell isolation kit, CD4+ T cells were purified from thawed PBMCs through magnetic negative selection.

This specimen consisted of CD4+ T cells from blood, obtained before the fourth cycle of nivolumab. These receptors originate from a human donor with classical Hodgkin lymphoma.

The chain is built from TRBV11-1 and TRBJ1-1; TRBD1 matches at 9 bases. Germline V CDR1 and CDR2: SGHAT, FQDESV (reference sequence). Trimming removed 5 bases from V and 6 bases from J; junction bases left unmatched: 10. The CDR3 is 15 amino acids. The CDR3 region has the DNA TGTGCCAGCAGCCTTAGCGGGACAGGGTTGGCTGAAGCTTTCTTT. Amino acids: CASSLSGTGLAEAFF.

V is TRBV25-1 and J is TRBJ1-5; TRBD1 is a possible D gene (6 bases). The CDR3 loop spans 14 amino acids. Trimming left V 6 bases short and J 5 bases short, with 14 bases between. Germline CDR1 is MGHDK and CDR2 is SYGVNS. The CDR3 DNA follows: TGTGCCAGCAGCAAACAGGGAAGCCATCAGCCCCAGCATTTT. Its translation: CASSKQGSHQPQHF.

The V call is TRBV19, the J call TRBJ1-1; 7 bases line up with TRBD1. V dropped 3 bases and J dropped 4; count of bases not matched to a gene: 2. Germline V gives CDR1 LNHDA, CDR2 SQIVND (reference sequence). The CDR3 spans 13 residues. The CDR3 here is CASSIGQVTEAFF. The CDR3 coding sequence is TGTGCCAGTAGTATTGGACAGGTCACTGAAGCTTTCTTT.

The genes are TRBV6-6 and TRBJ1-2; 8 positions match TRBD1. The CDR3 loop spans 14 amino acids. Germline V gives CDR1 MNHNY, CDR2 SVGAGI (reference sequence). With V trimmed by 5 bases and J by 6 bases, 8 bases remained unmatched. The CDR3, as DNA: TGTGCCAGCAGTCCTACCGCCAGGGGGCATGGCTACACCTTC. Residues: CASSPTARGHGYTF.

This chain links TRBV30 with TRBJ2-5, with 16 bases matching TRBD2. The V segment lost 3 bases and the J segment 7 bases; nucleotides outside the gene matches: 5. CDR1 is GTSNPN and CDR2 is SVGIG in the germline V gene (reference sequence). The CDR3 totals 15 residues. CDR3 bases: TGTGCCTGGAGCCAAGGGACTAGCGGGGGGGGGACCCAGTACTTC. Translating it yields CAWSQGTSGGGTQYF.

The chain couples TRBV7-9 to TRBJ2-3; 14 nucleotides line up with TRBD2. J lost 3 bases, V lost 5 bases, and 4 bases had no gene match. This CDR3 is built from 16 residues. Per germline, CDR1 SEHNR and CDR2 FQNEAQ (reference sequence). The CDR3 loop is CASSERTSGRTDTQYF. The CDR3 coding sequence is TGTGCCAGCAGCGAAAGGACTAGCGGGAGGACAGATACGCAGTATTTT.

The chain links TRBV5-1 to TRBJ1-1; the match to TRBD1 covers 10 bases. Germline assignment: CDR1 SGHRS and CDR2 YFSETQ. The CDR3 loop spans 16 amino acids. V trimming: 0 bases; J trimming: 10 bases; junction bases outside the gene matches: 12. DNA for the CDR3: TGCGCCAGCAGCTTGGGACAGGGGGCCCGAGGAGGTCGAGCTTTCTTT. This translates into CASSLGQGARGGRAFF.

The V gene is TRBV13, the J gene TRBJ2-7; 7 bases agree with TRBD1. The ends lost 4 bases at V and 2 bases at J; junction bases unmatched: 11. Germline V CDR1 and CDR2: PRHDT, FYEKMQ (reference sequence). This CDR3 is 16 amino acids long. CDR3 DNA sequence: TGTGCCAGCAGCTCAATACAGGGGTATAGAACCTACGAGCAGTACTTC. Amino acid sequence: CASSSIQGYRTYEQYF.

This rearrangement joins TRBV9 to TRBJ2-1; weak D call: TRBD2 (6 bases). The CDR3 is made up of 16 amino acids. The germline V and J ends were trimmed by 3 bases and 1 base, with 14 bases remaining between them. CDR1 is SGDLS, CDR2 YYNGEE, per germline. The CDR3 reads CASSALRAGSYNEQFF. The DNA of the CDR3 is TGTGCCAGCAGCGCACTCCGTGCGGGGTCCTACAATGAGCAGTTCTTC. Full variable domain (remainder filled in from reference TRBV9 and TRBJ2-1): DSGVTQTPKHLITATGQRVTLRCSPRSGDLSVYWYQQSLDQGLQFLIQYYNGEERAKGNILERFSAQQFPDLHSELNLSSLELGDSALYFCASSALRAGSYNEQFFGPGTRLTVL.

Points on this clone: A junction end diverges from the germline sequence, so it may reflect a read error. The chain is built from TRBV10-3 and TRBJ1-6; D unclear. The CDR3 sequence is 15 residues long. Germline lookup yields CDR1 ENHRY and CDR2 SYGVKD. The CDR3: CASSEAGTYNSPLHF. The CDR3 DNA follows: TGTGCCAGCAGTGAGGCGGGAACCTATAATTCACCCCTCCACTTT.

With respect to this clone: At one boundary the junction diverges from the germline segment, which might be a read error. The chain uses TRBV20-1 and TRBJ2-5; 7 bases fit TRBD1. The germline gives CDR1 DFQATT, CDR2 SNEGSKA (reference sequence). The CDR3 is made up of 10 amino acids. CDR3 nucleotide sequence: TGCAGTGCTGGACAGGATGCGACCAACTTC. It codes for CSAGQDATNF.

The chain joins TRBV28 to TRBJ2-5, with TRBD1 identical over 11 bases. This CDR3 region has 15 residues. J gave up 1 base and V 5 bases, and 3 bases lay outside the gene matches. The V gene's germline CDR1 is MDHEN and CDR2 SYDVKM. This CDR3 reads CASSPGTGGQETQYF. The CDR3 bases are TGTGCCAGCAGTCCTGGGACAGGGGGCCAAGAGACCCAGTACTTC.

The chain combines TRBV30 with TRBJ1-2; D possibly corresponds to TRBD1 (5 bases). The CDR3 spans 14 residues. Trimming took off 8 bases at V and 8 bases at J, with 24 bases between the two ends. Per germline, CDR1 GTSNPN and CDR2 SVGIG (reference sequence). CDR3 sequence (DNA): TGTGCCACACTTATTAAGACCCCGGGGCAAGGCTACACCTTC. Translated: CATLIKTPGQGYTF.

The rearrangement joins TRBV23-1 to TRBJ2-7; no clear D gene. TRBV23-1 is reported as an ORF; its role is uncertain. V was shortened by 4 bases and J by 3 bases, with 19 bases between the two germline ends. The CDR3 loop spans 16 amino acids. CDR3 protein: CASSLAETDSFYEQYF. The CDR3 DNA reads TGCGCCAGCAGTCTTGCGGAGACCGACTCTTTCTACGAGCAGTACTTC.

The J gene is TRBJ2-7, the V gene TRBV19, with D uncertain. Germline V lookup: CDR1 LNHDA, CDR2 SQIVND (reference sequence). The CDR3 has 15 amino acids. V gave up 5 bases and J gave up 4 bases, with 18 bases separating them. CDR3 in amino acids: CASSPHRMVAYEQYF. CDR3 coding DNA: TGTGCCAGTAGTCCTCACCGGATGGTGGCTTACGAGCAGTACTTC.

The table lists this clone with a few counts. V and J are TRBV7-6 and TRBJ1-3; 7 positions match TRBD1. CDR1 and CDR2 from the germline V gene are SGHVS and FNYEAQ. Unmatched junction bases numbered 2, after V lost 5 bases and J lost 4 bases. This CDR3 has 13 residues. As DNA, the CDR3 is TGTGCCAGCAGCCAGGGACAGGGAAACACCATATATTTT. This translates into CASSQGQGNTIYF.

The gene calls are TRBV5-1 and TRBJ2-5; 13 nucleotides align to TRBD2. CDR1 SGHRS and CDR2 YFSETQ come from the germline V gene. The CDR3 loop spans 16 amino acids. V lost 0 bases, J lost 5 bases, and 4 bases stayed unmatched. CDR3 sequence reads: CASSLGLAGGLETQYF. The CDR3 nucleotides are TGCGCCAGCAGCTTGGGACTAGCGGGGGGCCTCGAGACCCAGTACTTC.

V is TRBV14 and J is TRBJ2-3, with D perhaps being TRBD1 or TRBD2 (5 bases each). Germline values: CDR1 SGHDN, CDR2 FVKESK. The CDR3 is 13 residues long. Trimming removed 8 bases at V and 5 bases at J, with 14 bases between. The CDR3 loop reads CASRAMGVDTQYF. CDR3 sequence (DNA): TGTGCCAGCCGGGCCATGGGGGTAGATACGCAGTATTTT.

V and J are TRBV4-1 and TRBJ2-2, with 15 positions matching TRBD2. The V gene's germline CDR1 is MGHRA and CDR2 YSYEKL. CDR3 length: 15 residues. Germline trimming cut 7 bases from V and 5 bases from J; bases unmatched to any gene: 2. CDR3 region: CASNGLAGGTGELFF. In DNA, the CDR3 is TGCGCCAGCAACGGACTAGCGGGGGGGACCGGGGAGCTGTTTTTT.

This chain joins TRBV5-1 and TRBJ2-2; 7 nucleotides align to TRBD1. Looked up from germline, CDR1 is SGHRS and CDR2 is YFSETQ. The trim removed 3 bases at V and 4 bases at J, leaving 6 bases unmatched. The CDR3 is made up of 15 amino acids. The CDR3 protein is CASSSTGWSTGELFF. CDR3 bases: TGCGCCAGCAGCTCGACAGGGTGGAGCACCGGGGAGCTGTTTTTT.

The CDR3 loop reads CASSEQTADQPQHF. The CDR3 DNA follows: TGTGCCAGCAGTGAACAGACGGCGGATCAGCCCCAGCATTTT. The V gene is TRBV6-1, the J gene TRBJ1-5; D uncertain. The CDR3 covers 14 residues. V lost 2 bases, J lost 5 bases, and 10 bases lay in between. Germline-derived CDR1 and CDR2 are MNHNS and SASEGT.

This clone has more than one count but fewer than ten. This chain connects TRBV19 to TRBJ2-4; unclear D gene. Trimming removed 7 bases at V and 3 bases at J, with 13 bases between. There are 14 residues in the CDR3. Germline-derived CDR1 and CDR2 are LNHDA and SQIVND (reference sequence). The CDR3 region has the DNA TGTGCCAGTATAACGGGCATAGTCAAAAACATTCAGTACTTC. Protein product: CASITGIVKNIQYF.

This sequence joins TRBV18 and TRBJ2-3; D is undetermined. The CDR3 has 15 residues. Germline V gives CDR1 KGHSH, CDR2 LQKENI. The V gene lost 4 bases and the J gene lost 0 bases, with 11 bases spanning the gap. The CDR3 protein is CASSRTPDSTDTQYF. As DNA, the CDR3 is TGTGCCAGCTCACGCACCCCGGACAGCACAGATACGCAGTATTTT.

The chain joins TRBV4-1 to TRBJ1-1; D unclear. V lost 0 bases and J 5 bases, leaving 13 bases between the germline ends. The CDR3 has 15 residues. Germline loops: CDR1 MGHRA, CDR2 YSYEKL. This chain's CDR3 is CASSQDKARKTEAFF. The CDR3, as DNA: TGCGCCAGCAGCCAAGATAAGGCTCGGAAGACTGAAGCTTTCTTT.